These 7 T cell receptor beta chains were sequenced from one sample in a study of T cell changes during pregnancy in multiple sclerosis. Method: immunoSEQ multiplex PCR; TCRdb's copy keeps in-frame clones and lacks some. The table includes around 68,000 clones, 91% detected once. Specimen: peripheral blood, collected in the third trimester of pregnancy. These receptors were obtained from a female donor in good health, enrolled as a control in a pregnancy study.

The chain combines TRBV2 with TRBJ1-3; TRBD1 might be the D (5 bases). The germline gives CDR1 SNHLY, CDR2 FYNNEI. The CDR3 sequence is 16 residues long. The germline V and J ends were trimmed by 10 bases and 0 bases, with 19 bases remaining between them. The CDR3 DNA is TGTGCCACCCAGCCTGGGGCCAAAAACTCTGGAAACACCATATATTTT. It translates to CATQPGAKNSGNTIYF.

The chain employs TRBV6-6 and TRBJ1-4; 9 bases map to TRBD1. Germline CDR1 reads MNHNY; CDR2 reads SVGAGI (reference sequence). The J segment lost 8 bases and the V segment lost 7 bases, leaving 8 bases of the junction unmatched. This CDR3 region has 14 residues. CDR3 nucleotides: TGTGCCAGCAATTTACAGGGGGCGAGGGAAAAACTGTTTTTT. Translation gives CASNLQGAREKLFF.

The J gene is TRBJ2-2, the V gene TRBV7-6; 13 nucleotides agree with TRBD2. V lost 2 bases to trimming and J lost 0 bases; unmatched junction nucleotides: 3. Germline V CDR1 and CDR2: SGHVS, FNYEAQ. The CDR3 consists of 18 residues. The CDR3 is CASSLPGLAGPNTGELFF. The CDR3, as DNA: TGTGCCAGCAGCTTACCGGGACTAGCGGGGCCGAACACCGGGGAGCTGTTTTTT.

The V gene is TRBV5-6, the J gene TRBJ2-7, with D possibly being TRBD1 (5 bases). Trimming stripped 5 bases from V and 1 base from J, with 19 bases between. From germline, CDR1 is SGHDT and CDR2 YYEEEE. The length of the CDR3 is 16 residues. CDR3 region: CASSNIDRRKSYEQYF. The CDR3, as DNA: TGTGCCAGCAGTAATATAGACAGACGAAAATCCTACGAGCAGTACTTC.

The chain links TRBV9 to TRBJ2-2, with D unclear. V dropped 0 bases and J dropped 1 base, with 4 bases sitting between them. From germline, CDR1 is SGDLS and CDR2 YYNGEE. CDR3 size: 14 residues. In nucleotides, the CDR3 is TGTGCCAGCAGCGTAGCACAGAACACCGGGGAGCTGTTTTTT. Protein sequence: CASSVAQNTGELFF.

This clone appeared a single time. The J gene is TRBJ2-2, the V gene TRBV5-4, with TRBD2 matching 10 bases. The CDR3 length is 16 residues. Germline lookup yields CDR1 SGHNT and CDR2 YYREEE (reference sequence). Trimming cost V 4 bases and J 0 bases; bases outside gene matches: 3. The CDR3 nucleotides read TGTGCCAGCAGCCGTGGACTAGCGGCGAACACCGGGGAGCTGTTTTTT. Protein sequence: CASSRGLAANTGELFF.

The V and J genes are TRBV5-1 and TRBJ1-2, with 12 bases fitting TRBD1. With V trimmed by 4 bases and J by 7 bases, 14 bases remained unmatched. CDR1 is SGHRS and CDR2 is YFSETQ in the germline V gene. The length of the CDR3 is 17 residues. The CDR3 region has the DNA TGCGCCAGCAGCGACGCATGGGGACAGGGGGCGAGGGCTGGCTACACCTTC. Its translation: CASSDAWGQGARAGYTF. Together with reference TRBV5-1 and TRBJ1-2, the CDR3 gives the full variable domain: KAGVTQTPRYLIKTRGQQVTLSCSPISGHRSVSWYQQTPGQGLQFLFEYFSETQRNKGNFPGRFSGRQFSNSRSEMNVSTLELGDSALYLCASSDAWGQGARAGYTFGSGTRLTVV.